The rows below give T cell receptor beta chains drawn from one sample of a study of blood T cell repertoires in COVID-19. The repertoire was sequenced with immunoSEQ multiplex PCR; TCRdb's copy has only in-frame clones and lacks some. The sample shows about 270,000 clones, 70% to 90% of them seen only once. The sequencing sample was made of PBMCs or T cells enriched from blood (not recorded which). The receptors originated from a woman aged 55-69 years in a cohort exposed to, infected with or recovered from COVID-19 (not recorded which). Each CDR3 is given with its conserved first and last residue. D genes are given only for firm matches. Rows give clone size only sometimes, using once, few, many, or a class for an expanded clone.

>.|.|TRBV5-4|TRBJ1-2
CASSLGMGGGRDGYTF
TGTGCCAGCAGCTTGGGGATGGGCGGGGGGCGTGATGGCTACACCTTC
>.|TRBD2|TRBV5-8|TRBJ2-4
CASSLVGTTVKNIQYF
TGTGCCAGCAGCTTGGTGGGGACTACAGTCAAAAACATTCAGTACTTC
>.|.|TRBV6-5|TRBJ1-4
CASSFLATNEKLFF
TGTGCCAGCAGTTTCCTAGCAACTAATGAAAAACTGTTTTTT
>.|.|TRBV2|TRBJ2-7
CASQRTDRGEQYF
TGTGCCAGTCAGAGGACCGACCGCGGGGAGCAGTACTTC
>once|TRBD1|TRBV28|TRBJ1-2
CASSGTGTANYGYTF
TGTGCCAGCAGTGGGACAGGGACTGCCAACTATGGCTACACCTTC
>.|TRBD2|TRBV19|TRBJ2-7
CASSPTLTSGSGEQYF
TGTGCCAGTAGCCCCACTTTGACTAGCGGGAGTGGCGAGCAGTACTTC
>few|.|TRBV24-1|TRBJ1-4
CATRLQGANEKLFF
TGTGCCACCAGGCTACAGGGTGCTAATGAAAAACTGTTTTTT
>.|TRBD2|TRBV5-1|TRBJ2-1
CASSFSSGGYNEQFF
TGCGCCAGCAGCTTCTCTAGCGGGGGATACAATGAGCAGTTCTTC
>.|.|TRBV5-1|TRBJ1-6
CASSLRGSSYNSPLHF
TGCGCCAGCAGCTTGCGGGGGAGCTCCTATAATTCACCCCTCCACTTT
>.|TRBD1|TRBV28|TRBJ2-1
CASSGLGQGENEQFF
TGTGCCAGCAGTGGACTGGGACAGGGGGAAAATGAGCAGTTCTTC
>.|TRBD2|TRBV4-2|TRBJ2-1
CASSQGTSGRATNEQFF
TGTGCCAGCAGCCAAGGGACTAGCGGGAGGGCCACAAATGAGCAGTTCTTC
>.|.|TRBV5-8|TRBJ1-1
CASSLGTWATEAFF
TGTGCCAGCAGCTTGGGAACGTGGGCCACTGAAGCTTTCTTT
>.|TRBD2|TRBV7-2|TRBJ2-7
CASSSQREGYEQYF
TGTGCCAGCAGCTCACAGCGGGAGGGCTACGAGCAGTACTTC
>.|TRBD2|TRBV9|TRBJ2-2
CASSVRGLAISTGELFF
TGTGCCAGCAGCGTAAGGGGACTAGCGATATCAACCGGGGAGCTGTTTTTT
>.|.|TRBV7-3|TRBJ1-1
CASSHDRNTEAFF
TGTGCCAGCAGTCACGACAGGAACACTGAAGCTTTCTTT